The sequence of this T cell receptor beta chain was determined in a study of blood T cell repertoires in COVID-19. Study background: Acute and convalescent COVID-19 samples came from the United States, Italy and Spain. T cells, B-cell-depleted T cells, or PBMCs provided the cDNA or gDNA that served as material.

Participants, roughly 18 to 89 years old, spanned around 25 US areas. This clone was counted ten times or more. Unmatched junction bases numbered 7, after V lost 6 bases and J lost 1 base. The CDR3 runs 15 residues. Per germline, CDR1 ENHRY and CDR2 SYGVKD. Per the original methods: Amplification of reference gene primers was used by the study to estimate nucleated cell counts. Assay: immunoSEQ multiplex PCR; the TCRdb copy retains only in-frame clones and omits some. V and J calls and clone size are given by that table; D and trimming were obtained from the DNA. The sample shows around 190,000 clones, 81% of them seen only once.

The TCR was taken from a man in his forties who had recovered from COVID-19. The V and J genes are TRBV10-3 and TRBJ1-2, with 8 bases aligning to TRBD1. Sequencing input: PBMCs or T cells enriched from blood (not recorded which). CDR3 sequence reads: CAISRDRPDNYGYTF. The DNA for the CDR3 is TGTGCCATCAGCCGGGACAGGCCCGATAACTATGGCTACACCTTC.